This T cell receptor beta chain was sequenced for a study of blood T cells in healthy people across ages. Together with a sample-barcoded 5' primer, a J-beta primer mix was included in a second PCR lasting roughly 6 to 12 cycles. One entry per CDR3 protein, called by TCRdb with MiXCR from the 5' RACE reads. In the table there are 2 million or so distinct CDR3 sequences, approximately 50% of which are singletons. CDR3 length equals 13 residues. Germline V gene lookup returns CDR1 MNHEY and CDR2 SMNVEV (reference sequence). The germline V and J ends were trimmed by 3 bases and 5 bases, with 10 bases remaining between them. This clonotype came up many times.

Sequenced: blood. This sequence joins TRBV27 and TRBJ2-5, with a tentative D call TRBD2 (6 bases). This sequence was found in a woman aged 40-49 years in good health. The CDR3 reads CASSFSGGETQYF. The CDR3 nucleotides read TGTGCCAGCAGTTTCTCTGGGGGGGAGACCCAGTACTTC.